A single sample is the source of the 27 T cell receptor beta chains below, sequenced in a study of cytomegalovirus exposure and HLA in healthy donors. Use of 60 Vbeta and 13 Jbeta primers characterized the PCR. Assay: immunoSEQ multiplex PCR; the TCRdb copy retains only in-frame clones and omits some. The sample gives about 180,000 clones, about 80% of which show up once; approximately 3.7% is in the top ten. The sample comprised PBMCs. Every receptor here comes from an older woman in good health and CMV-seropositive.

This chain connects TRBV11-2 to TRBJ2-1; D is possibly TRBD2 (7 bases). The CDR3 spans 15 residues. Germline V gene lookup returns CDR1 SGHAT and CDR2 FQNNGV. The germline V and J ends were trimmed by 1 base and 7 bases, with 14 bases remaining between them. Written as DNA, the CDR3 is TGTGCCAGCAGCTTAGGTGTGGGGGGGGCGAATGAGCAGTTCTTC. Translating it yields CASSLGVGGANEQFF.

V and J are TRBV28 and TRBJ2-1; TRBD1 matches 9 bases. Per germline, CDR1 MDHEN and CDR2 SYDVKM. The CDR3 has 10 amino acids. V lost 6 bases, J lost 12 bases, and 0 bases stayed unmatched. The CDR3 DNA is TGTGCCAGCAGGGGACAGGGGCAGTTCTTC. Translated, it gives CASRGQGQFF.

J is TRBJ2-5 and V is TRBV27; 7 nucleotides match TRBD1. TRBJ2-7 matches the DNA end more closely, so the J call is doubtful. This CDR3 comprises 14 residues. Germline loops: CDR1 MNHEY, CDR2 SMNVEV (reference sequence). The CDR3 nucleotides read TGTGCCAGCAGCCATTCCCGACAGGGCCGCGAGCAGTACTTC. It translates to CASSHSRQGREQYF.

This chain uses TRBV9 with TRBJ1-5; 7 bases are shared with TRBD1. Germline V gene lookup returns CDR1 SGDLS and CDR2 YYNGEE. J gave up 4 bases and V 0 bases, and 4 bases lay outside the gene matches. CDR3 length: 15 residues. In DNA form, the CDR3 reads TGTGCCAGCAGCGTAGGACAGGGATGGAATCAGCCCCAGCATTTT. It codes for CASSVGQGWNQPQHF.

This chain joins TRBV6-1 and TRBJ1-4; no clear D. Trimming stripped 0 bases from V and 7 bases from J, with 12 bases between. The CDR3 loop spans 15 amino acids. Germline CDR1 and CDR2: MNHNS and SASEGT. CDR3: CASSEARVRGEKLFF. For the CDR3, the DNA is TGTGCCAGCAGTGAAGCGCGGGTAAGAGGTGAAAAACTGTTTTTT.

The chain couples TRBV7-9 to TRBJ1-2; D remains unclear. CDR3 length: 12 amino acids. V dropped 1 base and J dropped 8 bases, with 8 bases sitting between them. CDR1 SEHNR and CDR2 FQNEAQ come from the germline V gene (reference sequence). The CDR3 spells CASSLEFRGYTF. The CDR3 bases are TGTGCCAGCAGCTTAGAGTTCCGGGGCTACACCTTC.

This chain joins TRBV30 and TRBJ1-3, with 8 bases fitting TRBD1. The V gene's germline CDR1 is GTSNPN and CDR2 SVGIG (reference sequence). The CDR3 contains 16 residues. The trim removed 5 bases at V and 2 bases at J, leaving 11 bases unmatched. Here the CDR3 reads CAWRRRTGSPGNTIYF. Written as DNA, the CDR3 is TGTGCCTGGCGGAGACGGACAGGGAGTCCTGGAAACACCATATATTTT.

The J gene is TRBJ1-4, the V gene TRBV11-1; no clear D gene. V lost 4 bases, J lost 7 bases, and 4 bases lay in between. The germline CDR1 and CDR2 sequences are SGHAT and FQDESV (reference sequence). The CDR3 contains 11 residues. The CDR3 sequence is CASSSGEKLFF. CDR3 DNA: TGTGCCAGCAGCTCGGGTGAAAAACTGTTTTTT.

The V and J genes are TRBV27 and TRBJ2-5; 7 bases line up with TRBD2. The junction had 11 bases not matched to a gene; V was cut back by 5 bases and J by 2 bases. The CDR3 runs 16 residues. Germline V gene lookup returns CDR1 MNHEY and CDR2 SMNVEV (reference sequence). The CDR3 loop is CASSPRLAGRQETQYF. In nucleotides, the CDR3 is TGTGCCAGCAGTCCTAGACTAGCCGGGAGGCAAGAGACCCAGTACTTC.

V and J are TRBV6-5 and TRBJ2-7, with 11 positions matching TRBD2. The CDR3 length is 14 residues. V shed 10 bases and J 6 bases; nucleotides not matched to a gene: 11. Germline CDR1 MNHEY, CDR2 SVGAGI. As DNA, the CDR3 is TGTGCCACCAGGGGAACTAGCGGGAGTCTCGAGCAGTACTTC. Amino acid sequence: CATRGTSGSLEQYF.

The chain employs TRBV4-1 and TRBJ2-5, with D maybe TRBD2 (6 bases). Deletions cut 0 bases from V and 6 bases from J, with 14 bases between. Germline CDR1 MGHRA, CDR2 YSYEKL. The length of the CDR3 is 15 residues. Here the CDR3 reads CASSQDISGLKTQYF. The CDR3 region has the DNA TGCGCCAGCAGCCAAGATATTAGCGGTCTGAAGACCCAGTACTTC.

About this clone itself: Relative to the germline gene, one junction end is altered; a read error may explain this. This rearrangement joins TRBV7-2 to TRBJ1-2; 10 nucleotides agree with TRBD1. The CDR3 totals 16 residues. The germline V gene has CDR1 SGHTA and CDR2 FQGNSA. CDR3 amino acids: CANSLTRQGANYGYTF. Here the CDR3 DNA reads TGTGCCAACAGCTTAACCCGACAGGGGGCGAACTATGGCTACACCTTC.

In its sample, this clone was seen once. The junction does not match germline at one end; this may be a read error. The rearrangement links TRBV4-1 to TRBJ2-6, with 7 bases lining up with TRBD1. The CDR3 totals 19 residues. CDR1 and CDR2 (germline): MGHRA, YSYEKL. The chain's CDR3 is CASSQDGQGVSSGANGLTF. For the CDR3, the DNA is TGCGCCAGCAGCCAAGATGGGCAGGGGGTCAGCTCTGGGGCCAACGGCCTGACTTTC.

There are a few counts of this clone. The chain joins TRBV19 to TRBJ1-1, with D tentatively TRBD1 (6 bases). CDR1 is LNHDA, CDR2 SQIVND, per germline (reference sequence). There are 17 residues in the CDR3. V was cut by 3 bases and J by 5 bases, with 22 bases left in between. For the CDR3, the DNA is TGTGCCAGTAGTATGCCCCTCCTAACAGGGCAGATTACTGAAGCTTTCTTT. Its protein is CASSMPLLTGQITEAFF.

This sequence joins TRBV5-1 and TRBJ2-3, with 7 bases matching TRBD1. Germline V gene lookup returns CDR1 SGHRS and CDR2 YFSETQ. Trimming removed 6 bases from V and 2 bases from J; junction bases left unmatched: 9. The CDR3 is 15 residues long. As DNA, the CDR3 is TGCGCCAGCACCACACAGGGGTTTTCCACAGATACGCAGTATTTT. The encoded protein is CASTTQGFSTDTQYF.

Concerning this clone itself: The junction differs from germline at one of its ends, possibly a read error. This chain links TRBV5-1 with TRBJ2-4; D perhaps matches TRBD1 (5 bases). The germline V gene has CDR1 SGHRS and CDR2 YFSETQ. This CDR3 has 14 residues. In DNA form, the CDR3 reads TGCGCCAGCAGCTTGGTGGCAGGGAACAACAGTCAGTACTTC. Protein: CASSLVAGNNSQYF.

This clone turned up a few times. The V call is TRBV10-2, the J call TRBJ1-6, with D tentatively TRBD1 (6 bases). CDR3 length equals 14 residues. V lost 2 bases to trimming and J lost 10 bases, with 12 bases between them. The germline V gene has CDR1 WSHSY and CDR2 SAAADI. The CDR3 reads CASSEGYRESPLHF. For the CDR3, the DNA is TGCGCCAGCAGTGAGGGATACAGGGAATCACCCCTCCACTTT.

The chain is built from TRBV5-1 and TRBJ2-7, with TRBD2 matching 11 bases. V was pared by 5 bases and J by 4 bases, with 5 bases of the junction left unmatched. CDR3 length equals 14 residues. Germline V lookup: CDR1 SGHRS, CDR2 YFSETQ. DNA of the CDR3: TGCGCCAGCAGGCCACTAGCGGGAGTGTACGAGCAGTACTTC. Residues: CASRPLAGVYEQYF.

The chain couples TRBV5-8 to TRBJ1-4; 8 bases agree with TRBD1. Germline loops: CDR1 SGHTS, CDR2 YDEGEE. The CDR3 totals 14 residues. After removal of 3 bases from V and 8 bases from J, the junction contained 6 bases not matched to a gene. Here the CDR3 reads CASSSRGQREKLFF. Here the CDR3 DNA reads TGTGCCAGCAGCTCCAGGGGGCAGCGGGAAAAACTGTTTTTT. Filled out from reference TRBV5-8 and TRBJ1-4, the complete variable domain reads EAGVTQSPTHLIKTRGQQATLRCSPISGHTSVYWYQQALGLGLQFLLWYDEGEERNRGNFPPRFSGRQFPNYSSELNVNALELEDSALYLCASSSRGQREKLFFGSGTQLSVL.

To note about this clone: The junction does not match germline at one end; this may be a read error. The chain carries TRBV7-7 and TRBJ2-5; TRBD2 agrees at 13 bases. Germline V gene data show CDR1 as SSHAT and CDR2 as FNYEAQ (reference sequence). The length of the CDR3 is 16 residues. The CDR3 sequence: CASSKGTSGETETQYF. The CDR3 nucleotides are TGTGCTAGCAGCAAAGGGACTAGCGGGGAAACGGAGACCCAGTACTTC.

Worth noting for this clone: The sample carries other DNA sequences with the same CDR3. This chain joins TRBV6-1 and TRBJ1-2; TRBD1 might be the D (5 bases). With 5 bases removed from V and 3 bases from J, the gap between germline ends came to 7 bases. The CDR3 is 12 residues long. Germline CDR1 MNHNS, CDR2 SASEGT. The CDR3 nucleotides are TGTGCCAGCAGTAGGGGTGACTATGGCTACACCTTC. Translated, it gives CASSRGDYGYTF.

J is TRBJ1-1 and V is TRBV5-1; D perhaps matches TRBD1 (5 bases). Trimming stripped 0 bases from V and 1 base from J, with 7 bases between. The CDR3 is made up of 14 amino acids. From germline, CDR1 is SGHRS and CDR2 YFSETQ. This chain's CDR3 is CASSLVDRNTEAFF. In nucleotides, the CDR3 is TGCGCCAGCAGCTTGGTCGACAGGAACACTGAAGCTTTCTTT.

CDR3 amino acids: CASSPPDREMYGPYEQYF. The CDR3 nucleotides are TGTGCCAGCTCACCGCCGGACAGGGAGATGTACGGTCCCTACGAGCAGTACTTC. The gene calls are TRBV18 and TRBJ2-7; 8 bases map to TRBD1. After removal of 3 bases from V and 2 bases from J, the junction contained 15 bases not matched to a gene. CDR3 length: 18 amino acids. Germline V gives CDR1 KGHSH, CDR2 LQKENI. Complete variable domain (other parts from reference TRBV18 and TRBJ2-7): NAGVMQNPRHLVRRRGQEARLRCSPMKGHSHVYWYRQLPEEGLKFMVYLQKENIIDESGMPKERFSAEFPKEGPSILRIQQVVRGDSAAYFCASSPPDREMYGPYEQYFGPGTRLTVT.

This clone appeared a few times. The rearrangement links TRBV4-1 to TRBJ1-5; 7 bases match TRBD1. The CDR3 runs 18 residues. Germline assignment: CDR1 MGHRA and CDR2 YSYEKL. The trim removed 4 bases at V and 2 bases at J, leaving 14 bases unmatched. The CDR3 reads CASSRMEGALMGNQPQHF. In DNA form, the CDR3 reads TGCGCCAGCAGCCGCATGGAGGGGGCCTTGATGGGCAATCAGCCCCAGCATTTT.

This chain connects TRBV5-4 to TRBJ2-1; 12 bases align to TRBD2. CDR1 and CDR2 (germline): SGHNT, YYREEE (reference sequence). The CDR3 totals 15 residues. The ends lost 4 bases at V and 6 bases at J; junction bases unmatched: 5. DNA of the CDR3: TGTGCCAGCAGCCCTACTAGCGGGGGGACCAATGAGCAGTTCTTC. Protein product: CASSPTSGGTNEQFF.

The chain employs TRBV27 and TRBJ2-3; D remains unclear. Germline loops: CDR1 MNHEY, CDR2 SMNVEV (reference sequence). Trimming shortened V by 7 bases and J by 4 bases, and 15 bases separated the two germline ends. The CDR3 sequence is 14 residues long. The CDR3 nucleotides are TGTGCCAGCACCCCTCCCCGACTGCCAGATACGCAGTATTTT. It encodes CASTPPRLPDTQYF.

V is TRBV19 and J is TRBJ2-7; the match to TRBD2 covers 7 bases. From germline, CDR1 is LNHDA and CDR2 SQIVND (reference sequence). The CDR3 has 11 residues. J lost 3 bases, V lost 8 bases, and 1 base had no gene match. The CDR3 coding sequence is TGTGCCAGTGGGGGGGGCTACGAGCAGTACTTC. This encodes CASGGGYEQYF.